This TCR beta chain was retrieved from a study of OX40 agonist ivuxolimab in advanced cancers. Study-wide background: Every 2 weeks, patients got intravenous ivuxolimab at one of six dose levels (0.01-10 mg/kg).

This clone has only one observation. Sequenced by immunoSEQ multiplex PCR; TCRdb stores in-frame clones only, minus some. Here the sample spans about 36,000 clones, around 82% being singletons. V shed 5 bases and J shed 0 bases, with 23 bases lying between them. The CDR3 is 19 amino acids. Germline loops: CDR1 SEHNR, CDR2 FQNEAQ (reference sequence). On cycle 4 day 1 and cycle 7 day 1, as well as at baseline, blood was sampled. This chain uses TRBV7-9 with TRBJ2-1; D is possibly TRBD2 (5 bases). This clonotype was obtained from an adult with an advanced solid tumor such as melanoma, head and neck, liver or kidney cancer. The input for sequencing was CD4+ or CD8+ T cells sorted from blood, taken in a trial of the OX40 agonist ivuxolimab. Written as DNA, the CDR3 is TGTGCCAGCAGCCCTGCTTGGGAAGTGGGAGTCAGCTCCTACAATGAGCAGTTCTTC. Its protein is CASSPAWEVGVSSYNEQFF.